The clone carrying this T cell receptor (beta chain) was detected only a few times. Its matching antigen is unknown. CDR3 length equals 15 residues. V was cut by 1 base and J by 5 bases, with 14 bases left in between. The source of the sample is a study of identical twins. Study-level results: Beta clonotypes that were abundant in cord blood contained fewer insertions, a pattern absent from memory repertoires.

Template switching added a universal primer site; cDNA carried unique molecular identifiers. In TCRdb, the 5' RACE reads were re-called with MiXCR into one record per CDR3 protein. Here the sample spans about 330,000 distinct CDR3 sequences, 10% to 15% being singletons. This sample was shared with a second study, whose subject was yellow fever vaccine responses in identical twins.

This clonotype originated in a woman aged 18-29 years in good health. J is TRBJ2-5 and V is TRBV12-3 or TRBV12-4; D tentatively fits TRBD1 or TRBD2 (6 bases each). Sequencing was carried out using CD8+ T cells sorted from blood. The CDR3 DNA reads as TGTGCCAGCAGTTTAGTGTGGGGGGCGGAGGAGACCCAGTACTTC. Translated: CASSLVWGAEETQYF.